This T cell receptor (beta chain) was captured in a study of T cells in Graves' hyperthyroidism and ophthalmopathy. Amplified TCR beta CDR3 regions came from RNA transcripts. The TCR CDR3 first-round RT-PCR relied on the HTBI primer set. MiXCR, run by TCRdb on the multiplex PCR reads, gives a single entry per CDR3 protein. In the table there are approximately 590,000 distinct CDR3 sequences, 15% to 19% of which are singletons. Patients between 18 and 65 years old had hyperthyroidism, newly diagnosed and lasting under 2 months. Source material: blood. The origin of this receptor is a woman aged 25 to 39 with Graves' hyperthyroidism.

CDR3 sequence: CSVVDDRGQVEKLFF. CDR3 nucleotides: TGCAGCGTTGTAGACGACAGGGGGCAGGTTGAAAAACTGTTTTTT. The V gene is TRBV29-1, the J gene TRBJ1-4, with 10 bases matching TRBD1. CDR1 and CDR2 from the germline V gene are SQVTM and ANQGSEA. The length of the CDR3 is 15 residues. The trim removed 4 bases at V and 7 bases at J, leaving 9 bases unmatched.